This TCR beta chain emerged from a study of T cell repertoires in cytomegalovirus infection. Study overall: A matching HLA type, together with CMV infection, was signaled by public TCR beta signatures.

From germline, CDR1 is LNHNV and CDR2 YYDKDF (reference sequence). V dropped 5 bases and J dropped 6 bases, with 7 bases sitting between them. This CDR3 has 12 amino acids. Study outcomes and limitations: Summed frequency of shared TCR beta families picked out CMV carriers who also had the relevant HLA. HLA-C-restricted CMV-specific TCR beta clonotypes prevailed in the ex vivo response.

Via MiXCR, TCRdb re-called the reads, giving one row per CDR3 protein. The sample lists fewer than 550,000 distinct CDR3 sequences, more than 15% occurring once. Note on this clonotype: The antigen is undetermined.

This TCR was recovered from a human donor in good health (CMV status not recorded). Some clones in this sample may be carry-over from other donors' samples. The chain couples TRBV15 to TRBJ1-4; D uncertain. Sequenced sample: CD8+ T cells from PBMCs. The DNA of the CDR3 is TGTGCCACCAGCTCTCTGGATGAAAAACTGTTTTTT. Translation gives CATSSLDEKLFF.